The source of this T cell receptor beta chain is a study of blood T cell repertoires in COVID-19. Assay used: immunoSEQ multiplex PCR; TCRdb lists only in-frame clones, some missing. The sample includes about 250,000 clones, 65% to 85% seen only once; the top ten take approximately 8.7%. The CDR3 totals 12 residues. Germline V gene lookup returns CDR1 SEHNR and CDR2 FQNEAQ (reference sequence). The germline V and J ends were trimmed by 5 bases and 3 bases, with 7 bases remaining between them. The sequence was collected from a woman older than 75 with acute or convalescent COVID-19. This chain connects TRBV7-9 to TRBJ1-1; unclear D gene. Sequenced sample: peripheral blood. CDR3 sequence: CASSTVHTEAFF. In DNA form, the CDR3 reads TGTGCCAGCAGCACAGTCCACACTGAAGCTTTCTTT.